This T cell receptor (beta chain) was sequenced for a study of blood T cell repertoires in COVID-19. Study-wide context: Samples came from the United States, Italy and Spain, spanning acute and convalescent COVID-19. The analysed material was cDNA or gDNA that came from T cells, B-cell-depleted T cells, or PBMCs.

This CDR3 has 13 residues. CDR1 is SGHNT and CDR2 is YENEEA in the germline V gene. V dropped 7 bases and J dropped 8 bases, with 17 bases sitting between them. Assay used: immunoSEQ multiplex PCR; TCRdb lists only in-frame clones, some missing. The data hold a few hundred thousand clones, with 80% to 85% observed a single time. Sequencing was carried out using peripheral blood. V gene TRBV11-3 combines with J gene TRBJ1-2; a possible D gene is TRBD1 (6 bases). This clonotype was sampled from a woman aged 55-69 years with acute or convalescent COVID-19. The chain's CDR3 is CASNLGGGLGYTF. CDR3 coding DNA: TGTGCCAGCAACCTCGGGGGGGGGCTCGGCTACACCTTC. Full variable domain (remainder filled in from reference TRBV11-3 and TRBJ1-2): EAGVVQSPRYKIIEKKQPVAFWCNPISGHNTLYWYLQNLGQGPELLIRYENEEAVDDSQLPKDRFSAERLKGVDSTLKIQPAELGDSAVYLCASNLGGGLGYTFGSGTRLTVV.